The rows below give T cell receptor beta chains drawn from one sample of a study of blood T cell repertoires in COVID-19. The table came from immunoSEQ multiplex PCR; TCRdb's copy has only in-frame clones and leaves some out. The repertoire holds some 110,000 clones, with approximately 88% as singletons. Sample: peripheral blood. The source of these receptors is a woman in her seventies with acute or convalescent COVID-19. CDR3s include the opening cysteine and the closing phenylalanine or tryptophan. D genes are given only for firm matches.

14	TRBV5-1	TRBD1	CASSLSDRDTIQYF
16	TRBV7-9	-	CASSRKGWEKGYEQYF
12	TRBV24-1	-	CATKGEYNEQFF
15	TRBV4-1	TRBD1	CASSEDRDSGNTIYF
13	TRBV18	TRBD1	CASSGQGYYGYTF
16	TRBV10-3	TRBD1	CAISESGQGPNYGYTF
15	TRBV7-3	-	CASSPYGDARETQYF
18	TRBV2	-	CASRKGSLGASNTGELFF
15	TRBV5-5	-	CASSLSLGGNTEAFF
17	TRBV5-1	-	CASSPGLDSASGNTIYF
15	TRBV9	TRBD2	CASSVGRGGVNEQFF
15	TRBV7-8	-	CASSRMVGGTDTQYF
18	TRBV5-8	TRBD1	CASSSGTGLGSYNSPLHF
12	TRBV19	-	CASSGEYQPQHF
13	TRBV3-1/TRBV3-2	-	CASSQDRSYGYTF
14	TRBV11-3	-	CASSSRDFQETQYF
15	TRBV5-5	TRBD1	CASSYHDRANTEAFF
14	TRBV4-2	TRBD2	CASSPGLAGNTQYF
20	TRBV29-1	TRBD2	CSAIKASGDLFGSSYNEQFF
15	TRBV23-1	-	CASPWATFHNQPQHF
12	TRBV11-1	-	CASSLGAYGYTF
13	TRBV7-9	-	CASSLDHAGEQYF
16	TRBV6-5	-	CASSYGSRSSGNTIYF
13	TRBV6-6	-	CASSRGSQETQYF
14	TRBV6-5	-	CATETVYSNQPQHF
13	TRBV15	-	CATSRDRGGKLFF
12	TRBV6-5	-	CATALMNTEAFF
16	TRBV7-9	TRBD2	CASSVGTSGSRETQYF
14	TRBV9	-	CASSVVRGTTEAFF
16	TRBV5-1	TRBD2	CASSFGLAGGLNEQFF
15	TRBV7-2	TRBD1	CASSPRTGSNQPQHF
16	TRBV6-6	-	CATVAKDRTSSYEQYF
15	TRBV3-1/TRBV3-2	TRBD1	CASSQARQGANGYTF
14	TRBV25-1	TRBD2	CASSERGGPGELFF
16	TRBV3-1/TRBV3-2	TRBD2	CASSLLASGSSYEQYF
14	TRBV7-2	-	CASSFDYSSNEQFF
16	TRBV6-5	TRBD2	CASSFRTSGSTDTQYF
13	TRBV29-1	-	CSVTGHLNTEAFF
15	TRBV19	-	CASSGVVGGTYEQYF
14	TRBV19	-	CASSIPTSTDTQYF
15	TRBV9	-	CASSVREFSTDTQYF
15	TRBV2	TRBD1	CASREDREWRNTIYF
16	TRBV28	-	CASRRGGSKGNQPQHF
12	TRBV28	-	CASEGELEKLFF
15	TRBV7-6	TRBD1	CASSPGTESSYEQYF
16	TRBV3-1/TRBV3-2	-	CASSFRALAAEDTQYF
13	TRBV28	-	CASSFNSDNIQYF